This T cell receptor (beta chain) originates from a study of blood T cell repertoires in COVID-19. Study background: The United States, Italy and Spain were the sources of the acute and convalescent COVID-19 samples. Nucleic acid was either cDNA or gDNA, and it came from T cells, B-cell-depleted T cells, or PBMCs.

Original data processing: Reference gene primer amplification in the assay estimated nucleated cell counts. Sequencing was performed with immunoSEQ multiplex PCR; in TCRdb, only in-frame clones are kept and a portion is missing. That table gives V, J and clone size, and the DNA gave D and trimming. The sample carries around 260,000 clones, 80% to 90% recorded once. J was trimmed by 4 bases and V by 0 bases; bases with no gene match: 6. The CDR3 is made up of 17 amino acids. Per germline, CDR1 SGDLS and CDR2 YYNGEE. The TCR comes from a young man with active or convalescent COVID-19. Sequenced material: peripheral blood. The V and J genes are TRBV9 and TRBJ2-3; 12 bases fit TRBD2. DNA of the CDR3: TGTGCCAGCAGCGTAGCACTAGCGGGGGGTATCGCAGATACGCAGTATTTT. This encodes CASSVALAGGIADTQYF.